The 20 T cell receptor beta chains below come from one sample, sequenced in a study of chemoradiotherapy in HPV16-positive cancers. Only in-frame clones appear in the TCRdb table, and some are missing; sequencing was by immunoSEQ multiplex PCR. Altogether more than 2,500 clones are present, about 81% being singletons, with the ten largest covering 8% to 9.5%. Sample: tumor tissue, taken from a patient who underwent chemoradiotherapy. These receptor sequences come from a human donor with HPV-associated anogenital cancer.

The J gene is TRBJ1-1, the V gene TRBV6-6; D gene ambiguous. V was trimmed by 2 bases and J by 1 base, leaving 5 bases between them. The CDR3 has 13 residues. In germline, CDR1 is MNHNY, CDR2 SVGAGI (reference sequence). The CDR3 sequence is CASSYIKNTEAFF. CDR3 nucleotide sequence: TGTGCCAGCAGTTACATCAAGAACACTGAAGCTTTCTTT.

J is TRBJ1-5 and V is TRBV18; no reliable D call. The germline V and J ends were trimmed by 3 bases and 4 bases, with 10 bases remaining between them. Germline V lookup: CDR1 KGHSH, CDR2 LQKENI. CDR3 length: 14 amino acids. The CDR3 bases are TGTGCCAGCTCACCCTCGGGCCTTAATCAGCCCCAGCATTTT. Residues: CASSPSGLNQPQHF.

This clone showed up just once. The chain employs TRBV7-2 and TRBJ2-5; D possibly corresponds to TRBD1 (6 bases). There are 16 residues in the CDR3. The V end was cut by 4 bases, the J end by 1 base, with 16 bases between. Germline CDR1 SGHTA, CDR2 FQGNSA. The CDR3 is CASSYLRTASQETQYF. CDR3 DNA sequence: TGTGCCAGCAGCTACTTAAGGACAGCTAGCCAAGAGACCCAGTACTTC. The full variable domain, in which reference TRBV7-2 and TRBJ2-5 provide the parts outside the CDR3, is GAGVSQSPSNKVTEKGKDVELRCDPISGHTALYWYRQSLGQGLEFLIYFQGNSAPDKSGLPSDRFSAERTGGSVSTLTIQRTQQEDSAVYLCASSYLRTASQETQYFGPGTRLLVL.

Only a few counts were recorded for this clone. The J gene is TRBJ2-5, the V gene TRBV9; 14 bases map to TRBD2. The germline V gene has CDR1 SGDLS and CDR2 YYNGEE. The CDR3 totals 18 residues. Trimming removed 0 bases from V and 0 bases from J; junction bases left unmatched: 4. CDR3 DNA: TGTGCCAGCAGCGTAGGGACTAGCGGGGGGACCTACCAAGAGACCCAGTACTTC. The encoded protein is CASSVGTSGGTYQETQYF.

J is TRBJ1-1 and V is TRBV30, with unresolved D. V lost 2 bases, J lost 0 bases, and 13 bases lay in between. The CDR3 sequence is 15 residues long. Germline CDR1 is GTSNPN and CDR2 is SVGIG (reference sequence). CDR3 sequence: CAWSFPGLMNTEAFF. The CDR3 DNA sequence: TGTGCCTGGAGTTTCCCCGGGCTCATGAACACTGAAGCTTTCTTT.

The CDR3 sequence is CASKEQGPRTEAFF. The DNA of the CDR3 is TGTGCCAGCAAAGAACAGGGGCCGAGGACTGAAGCTTTCTTT. This chain uses TRBV5-4 with TRBJ1-1; 7 bases align to TRBD1. The V gene end was trimmed by 6 bases and the J gene end by 5 bases; junction bases not matched to a gene: 10. Germline V gives CDR1 SGHNT, CDR2 YYREEE (reference sequence). The CDR3 is 14 residues long.

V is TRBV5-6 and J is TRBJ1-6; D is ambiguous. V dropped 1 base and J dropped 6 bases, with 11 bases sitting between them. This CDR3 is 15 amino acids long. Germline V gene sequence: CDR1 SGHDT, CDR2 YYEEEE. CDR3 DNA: TGTGCCAGCAGCTTGAGTCGCGGTTCTAATTCACCCCTCCACTTT. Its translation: CASSLSRGSNSPLHF.

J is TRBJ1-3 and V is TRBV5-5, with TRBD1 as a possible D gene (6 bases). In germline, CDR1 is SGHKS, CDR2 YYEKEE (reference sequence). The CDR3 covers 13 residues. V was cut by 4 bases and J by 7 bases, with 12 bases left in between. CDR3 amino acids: CASSPGGRNTIYF. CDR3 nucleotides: TGTGCCAGCAGCCCCGGGGGCCGCAACACCATATATTTT.

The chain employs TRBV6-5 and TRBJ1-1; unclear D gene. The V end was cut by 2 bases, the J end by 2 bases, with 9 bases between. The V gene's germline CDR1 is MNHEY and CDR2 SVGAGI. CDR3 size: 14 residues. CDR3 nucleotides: TGTGCCAGCAGTTACGTAGGTAGTAACACTGAAGCTTTCTTT. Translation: CASSYVGSNTEAFF.

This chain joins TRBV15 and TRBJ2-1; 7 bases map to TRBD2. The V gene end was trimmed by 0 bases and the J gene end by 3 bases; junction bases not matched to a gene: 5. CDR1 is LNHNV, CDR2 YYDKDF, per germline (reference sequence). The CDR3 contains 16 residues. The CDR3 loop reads CATSRDTGGNYNEQFF. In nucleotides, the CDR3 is TGTGCCACCAGCAGAGATACCGGGGGGAACTACAATGAGCAGTTCTTC. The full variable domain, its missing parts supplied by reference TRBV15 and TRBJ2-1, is DAMVIQNPRYQVTQFGKPVTLSCSQTLNHNVMYWYQQKSSQAPKLLFHYYDKDFNNEADTPDNFQSRRPNTSFCFLDIRSPGLGDTAMYLCATSRDTGGNYNEQFFGPGTRLTVL.

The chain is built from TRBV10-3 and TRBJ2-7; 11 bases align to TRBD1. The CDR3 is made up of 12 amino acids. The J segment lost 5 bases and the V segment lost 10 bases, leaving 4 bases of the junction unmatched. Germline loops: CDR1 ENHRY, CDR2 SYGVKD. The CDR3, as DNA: TGTGCCACCATGGGACAGGGGGACGAGCAGTACTTC. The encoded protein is CATMGQGDEQYF.

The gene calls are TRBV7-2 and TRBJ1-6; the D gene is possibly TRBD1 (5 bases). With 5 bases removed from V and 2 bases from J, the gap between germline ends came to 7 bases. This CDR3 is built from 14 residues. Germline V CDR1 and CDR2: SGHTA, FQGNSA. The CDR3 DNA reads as TGTGCCAGCAGCCCGGGACCCTATAATTCACCCCTCCACTTT. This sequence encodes CASSPGPYNSPLHF.

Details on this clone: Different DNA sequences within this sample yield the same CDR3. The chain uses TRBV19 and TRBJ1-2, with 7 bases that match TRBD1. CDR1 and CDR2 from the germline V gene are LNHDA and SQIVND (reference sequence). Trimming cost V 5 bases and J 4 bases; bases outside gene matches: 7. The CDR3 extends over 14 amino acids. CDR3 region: CASSSSGTAYGYTF. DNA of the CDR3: TGTGCCAGTAGTTCGTCCGGGACAGCCTATGGCTACACCTTC.

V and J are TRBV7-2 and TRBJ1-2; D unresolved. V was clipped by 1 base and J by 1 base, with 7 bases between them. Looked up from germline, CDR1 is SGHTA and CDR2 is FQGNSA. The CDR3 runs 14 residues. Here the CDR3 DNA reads TGTGCCAGCAGCTTAGTACTCCTTAACTATGGCTACACCTTC. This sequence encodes CASSLVLLNYGYTF.

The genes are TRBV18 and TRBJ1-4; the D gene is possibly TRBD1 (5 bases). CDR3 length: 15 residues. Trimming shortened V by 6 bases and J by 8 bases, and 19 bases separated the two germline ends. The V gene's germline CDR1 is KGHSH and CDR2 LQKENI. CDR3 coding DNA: TGTGCCAGCTCTACCGGGGGGGAAAAGACGGAAAAACTGTTTTTT. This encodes CASSTGGEKTEKLFF. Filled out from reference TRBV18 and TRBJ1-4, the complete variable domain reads NAGVMQNPRHLVRRRGQEARLRCSPMKGHSHVYWYRQLPEEGLKFMVYLQKENIIDESGMPKERFSAEFPKEGPSILRIQQVVRGDSAAYFCASSTGGEKTEKLFFGSGTQLSVL.

The CDR3 sequence is CASSLQVYEQYF. CDR3 nucleotides: TGTGCCAGCAGCTTGCAAGTGTACGAGCAGTACTTC. The V gene is TRBV5-6, the J gene TRBJ2-7; no clear D gene. V lost 1 base to trimming and J lost 4 bases, with 6 bases between them. CDR1 is SGHDT, CDR2 YYEEEE, per germline. CDR3 size: 12 residues.

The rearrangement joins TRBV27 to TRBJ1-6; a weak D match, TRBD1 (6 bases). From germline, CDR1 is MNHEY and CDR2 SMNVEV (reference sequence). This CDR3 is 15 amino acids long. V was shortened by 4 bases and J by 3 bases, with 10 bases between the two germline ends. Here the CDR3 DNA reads TGTGCCAGCAGTTCAGGGGAAAGCTATAATTCACCCCTCCACTTT. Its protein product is CASSSGESYNSPLHF.

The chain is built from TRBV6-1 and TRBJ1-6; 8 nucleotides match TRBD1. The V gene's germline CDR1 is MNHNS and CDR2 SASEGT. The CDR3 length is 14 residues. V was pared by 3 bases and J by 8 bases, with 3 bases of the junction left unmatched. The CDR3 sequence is CASSDGQGHSPLHF. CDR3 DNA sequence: TGTGCCAGCAGTGATGGACAGGGACATTCACCCCTCCACTTT.

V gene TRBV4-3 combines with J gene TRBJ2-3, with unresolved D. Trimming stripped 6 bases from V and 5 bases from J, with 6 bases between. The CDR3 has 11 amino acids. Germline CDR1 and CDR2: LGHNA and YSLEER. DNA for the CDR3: TGCGCCAGCAGTCATGGAGATACGCAGTATTTT. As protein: CASSHGDTQYF.

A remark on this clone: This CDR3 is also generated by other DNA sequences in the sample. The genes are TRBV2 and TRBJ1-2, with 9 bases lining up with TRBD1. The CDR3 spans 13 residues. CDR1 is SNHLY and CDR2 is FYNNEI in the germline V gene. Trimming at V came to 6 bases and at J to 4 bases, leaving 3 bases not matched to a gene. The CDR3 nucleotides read TGTGCCAGCAGCGAGGGACAGGGCTATGGCTACACCTTC. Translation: CASSEGQGYGYTF. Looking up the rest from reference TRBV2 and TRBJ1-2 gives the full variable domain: EPEVTQTPSHQVTQMGQEVILRCVPISNHLYFYWYRQILGQKVEFLVSFYNNEISEKSEIFDDQFSVERPDGSNFTLKIRSTKLEDSAMYFCASSEGQGYGYTFGSGTRLTVV.